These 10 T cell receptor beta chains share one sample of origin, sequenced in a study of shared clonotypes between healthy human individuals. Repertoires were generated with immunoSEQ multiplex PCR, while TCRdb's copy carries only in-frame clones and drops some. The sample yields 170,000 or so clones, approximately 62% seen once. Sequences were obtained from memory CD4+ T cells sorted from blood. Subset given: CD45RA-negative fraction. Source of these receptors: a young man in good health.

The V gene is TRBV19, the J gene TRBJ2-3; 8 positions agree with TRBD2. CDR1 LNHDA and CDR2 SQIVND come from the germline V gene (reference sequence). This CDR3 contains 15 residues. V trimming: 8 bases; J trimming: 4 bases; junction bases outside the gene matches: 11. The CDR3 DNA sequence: TGTGCCAGTTCAGACGGGACTAGTTTCTCAGATACGCAGTATTTT. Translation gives CASSDGTSFSDTQYF. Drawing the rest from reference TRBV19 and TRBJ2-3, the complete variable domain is DGGITQSPKYLFRKEGQNVTLSCEQNLNHDAMYWYRQDPGQGLRLIYYSQIVNDFQKGDIAEGYSVSREKKESFPLTVTSAQKNPTAFYLCASSDGTSFSDTQYFGPGTRLTVL.

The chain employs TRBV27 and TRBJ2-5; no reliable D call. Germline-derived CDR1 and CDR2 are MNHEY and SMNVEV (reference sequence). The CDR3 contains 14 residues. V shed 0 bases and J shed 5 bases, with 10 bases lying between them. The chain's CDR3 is CASSLSNLRETQYF. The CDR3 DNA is TGTGCCAGCAGTTTATCGAACCTGCGGGAGACCCAGTACTTC.

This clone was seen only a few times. The CDR3 DNA follows: TGTGCCAGCAGTGAATGGGGCTACGAGCAGTACTTC. This sequence encodes CASSEWGYEQYF. The chain couples TRBV25-1 to TRBJ2-7, with D hard to call. Germline values: CDR1 MGHDK, CDR2 SYGVNS. V dropped 1 base and J dropped 3 bases, with 4 bases sitting between them. The CDR3 has 12 amino acids.

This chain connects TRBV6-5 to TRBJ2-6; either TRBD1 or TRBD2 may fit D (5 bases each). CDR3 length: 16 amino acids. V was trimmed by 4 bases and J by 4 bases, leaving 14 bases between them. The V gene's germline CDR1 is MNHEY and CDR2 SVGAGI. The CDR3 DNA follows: TGTGCCAGCAGTTTGTTAGCAGGGACCGGGGCCAACGTCCTGACTTTC. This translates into CASSLLAGTGANVLTF.

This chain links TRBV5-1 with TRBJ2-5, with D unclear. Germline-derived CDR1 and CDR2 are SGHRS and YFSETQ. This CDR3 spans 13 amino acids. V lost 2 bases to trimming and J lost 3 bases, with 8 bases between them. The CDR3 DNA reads TGCGCCAGCAGCTTAATGTCCAAAGAGACCCAGTACTTC. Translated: CASSLMSKETQYF.

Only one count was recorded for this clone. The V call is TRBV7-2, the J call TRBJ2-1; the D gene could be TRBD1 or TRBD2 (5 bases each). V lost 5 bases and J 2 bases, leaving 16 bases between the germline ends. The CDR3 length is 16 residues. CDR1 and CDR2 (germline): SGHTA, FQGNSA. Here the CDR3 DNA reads TGTGCCAGCAGCATGAATTGGGACCCGACCTACAATGAGCAGTTCTTC. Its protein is CASSMNWDPTYNEQFF.

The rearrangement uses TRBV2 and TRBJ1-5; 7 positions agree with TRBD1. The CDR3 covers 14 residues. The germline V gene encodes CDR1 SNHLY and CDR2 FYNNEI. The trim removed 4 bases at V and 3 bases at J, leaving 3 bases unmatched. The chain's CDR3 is CASSARGSNQPQHF. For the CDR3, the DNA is TGTGCCAGCAGTGCCAGGGGGTCCAATCAGCCCCAGCATTTT.

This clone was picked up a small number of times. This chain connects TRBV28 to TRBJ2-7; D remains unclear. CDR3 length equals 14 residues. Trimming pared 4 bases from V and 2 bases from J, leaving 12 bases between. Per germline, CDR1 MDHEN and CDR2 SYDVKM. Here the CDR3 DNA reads TGTGCCAGCAGTTCTGGGGTTCTCCCCTACGAGCAGTACTTC. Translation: CASSSGVLPYEQYF.

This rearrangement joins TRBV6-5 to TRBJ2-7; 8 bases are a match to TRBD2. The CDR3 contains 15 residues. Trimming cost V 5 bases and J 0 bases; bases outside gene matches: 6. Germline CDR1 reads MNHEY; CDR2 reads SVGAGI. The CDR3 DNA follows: TGTGCCAGCAGTACATTAGCGGGGAGCTCCTACGAGCAGTACTTC. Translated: CASSTLAGSSYEQYF.

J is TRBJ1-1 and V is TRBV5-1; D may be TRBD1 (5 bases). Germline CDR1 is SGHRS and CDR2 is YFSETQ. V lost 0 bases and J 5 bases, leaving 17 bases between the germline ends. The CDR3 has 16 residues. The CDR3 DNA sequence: TGCGCCAGCAGCTTGGCCGTTGTAGGGGTGGGAACTGAAGCTTTCTTT. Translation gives CASSLAVVGVGTEAFF.